The rows below give T cell receptor beta chains drawn from one sample of a study of blood T cell repertoires in COVID-19. TCRdb's copy holds only in-frame clones and misses some; the assay was immunoSEQ multiplex PCR. This table has 250,000 or so clones, 65% to 85% appearing once. The sequencing sample was made of PBMCs or T cells enriched from blood (not recorded which). The source of these receptors is a man aged 50 or older who had recovered from COVID-19. The CDR3 runs from the conserved cysteine through the conserved F or W. Fields, in order: D gene, V gene, CDR3 length, J gene, clone size, CDR3 protein, CDR3 DNA. A D gene is named only where the DNA matches it firmly. Clone size appears in some rows only: once, few, many, or a class for an expanded clone.

.,TRBV5-6,16,TRBJ1-3,.,CASSLTGQGSGNTIYF,TGTGCCAGCAGCTTGACAGGGCAAGGCTCTGGAAACACCATATATTTT
.,TRBV6-5,14,TRBJ1-4,.,CASTTPGMLEKLFF,TGTGCCAGCACCACCCCAGGGATGTTGGAAAAACTGTTTTTT
TRBD2,TRBV6-6,15,TRBJ2-1,.,CASSYGLAGDNEQFF,TGTGCCAGCAGCTACGGACTAGCGGGGGACAATGAGCAGTTCTTC
TRBD2,TRBV18,18,TRBJ2-2,.,CASSPTGLAGGFGGELFF,TGTGCCAGCTCACCCACGGGACTAGCGGGAGGATTCGGCGGGGAGCTGTTTTTT
.,TRBV6-5,15,TRBJ1-4,.,CASSLAGGRSEKLFF,TGTGCCAGCAGCCTCGCGGGGGGTAGGTCTGAAAAACTGTTTTTT
.,TRBV4-1,16,TRBJ1-2,few,CASSPRRAVSNYGYTF,TGCGCCAGCAGTCCACGGAGGGCAGTGTCTAACTATGGCTACACCTTC
.,TRBV7-2,15,TRBJ1-4,.,CASSLRDSWVEKLFF,TGTGCCAGCAGCCTCCGCGACAGTTGGGTTGAAAAACTGTTTTTT
.,TRBV3-1/TRBV3-2,15,TRBJ2-5,.,CASSPGGALKETQYF,TGTGCCAGCAGCCCAGGAGGGGCCCTAAAAGAGACCCAGTACTTC
TRBD2,TRBV6-9,19,TRBJ2-3,.,CASPSSPAGGSPTRDTQYF,TGTGCCAGCCCTTCCAGCCCAGCCGGCGGGAGCCCCACCCGGGATACGCAGTATTTT
.,TRBV9,13,TRBJ2-2,.,CASSPQGAGELFF,TGTGCCAGCAGCCCGCAGGGTGCCGGGGAGCTGTTTTTT
TRBD1,TRBV25-1,17,TRBJ1-2,once,CASRSGGQGRRVYGYTF,TGTGCCAGCAGATCAGGGGGACAGGGGCGGAGGGTCTATGGCTACACCTTC
.,TRBV10-3,18,TRBJ1-5,.,CAISESGVHSRGNQPQHF,TGTGCCATCAGTGAGTCGGGTGTGCACTCGAGGGGCAATCAGCCCCAGCATTTT
.,TRBV27,18,TRBJ1-6,.,CASSLTPPMGGRYSPLHF,TGTGCCAGCAGTTTAACCCCCCCGATGGGAGGGCGTTATTCACCCCTCCACTTT
.,TRBV6-5,15,TRBJ2-7,.,CASSLVRDNSYEQYF,TGTGCCAGCAGCCTCGTACGGGACAACTCCTACGAGCAGTACTTC
.,TRBV7-6,12,TRBJ1-2,.,CASSLRTDSYTF,TGTGCCAGCAGCTTACGGACAGACAGCTACACCTTC
TRBD1,TRBV28,15,TRBJ2-1,few,CASSPLDRAYNEQFF,TGTGCCAGCAGTCCTCTAGACAGGGCCTACAATGAGCAGTTCTTC
TRBD2,TRBV7-6,15,TRBJ2-7,.,CASSQRVAGALEQYF,TGTGCCAGCAGTCAAAGAGTAGCGGGAGCTCTGGAGCAGTACTTC
.,TRBV19,12,TRBJ1-1,.,CASSIRVGEAFF,TGTGCCAGTAGTATTCGGGTAGGAGAAGCTTTCTTT
TRBD2,TRBV3-1/TRBV3-2,19,TRBJ2-2,.,CASSSYSGLAGAHTGELFF,TGTGCCAGCAGCTCTTACTCCGGACTAGCGGGAGCCCACACCGGGGAGCTGTTTTTT
TRBD1,TRBV11-2,14,TRBJ2-7,.,CASSRPGQGAEQYF,TGTGCCAGCAGCCGGCCGGGACAGGGTGCCGAGCAGTACTTC
.,TRBV7-2,11,TRBJ2-1,.,CASSLYREKFF,TGTGCCAGCAGCTTATACCGGGAGAAGTTCTTC
.,TRBV7-2,19,TRBJ2-2,.,CASSLKQGQRHVYTGELFF,TGTGCCAGCAGCTTAAAACAGGGTCAGCGACATGTGTACACCGGGGAGCTGTTTTTT
.,TRBV11-3,12,TRBJ2-7,.,CASSRGGYEQYF,TGTGCCAGCAGCAGAGGGGGCTACGAGCAGTACTTC
.,TRBV6-5,15,TRBJ2-3,.,CASSLQMSSTDTQYF,TGTGCCAGCAGCCTACAGATGTCTAGCACAGATACGCAGTATTTT
TRBD2,TRBV5-1,17,TRBJ2-2,.,CASGSPSGGGIDGELFF,TGCGCCAGCGGCTCCCCTAGCGGGGGTGGAATCGACGGGGAGCTGTTTTTT
TRBD1,TRBV19,14,TRBJ1-6,.,CASSSTGGGSPLHF,TGTGCCAGTAGTTCAACAGGGGGTGGATCACCCCTCCACTTT
.,TRBV5-1,14,TRBJ1-2,.,CASSLGRPNDGYTF,TGCGCCAGCAGCTTGGGCAGGCCAAATGATGGCTACACCTTC
.,TRBV19,15,TRBJ2-3,.,CASSISGGTTDTQYF,TGTGCCAGTAGTATCTCTGGGGGGACCACAGATACGCAGTATTTT
TRBD1,TRBV19,15,TRBJ2-7,.,CASKPEDRGGYEQYF,TGTGCCAGTAAACCGGAGGACAGGGGAGGCTACGAGCAGTACTTC
TRBD2,TRBV5-1,15,TRBJ2-2,.,CASSTSGRFVGELFF,TGCGCCAGCAGCACTAGCGGGAGATTCGTCGGGGAGCTGTTTTTT
.,TRBV10-2,13,TRBJ2-2,.,CASSWTATGELFF,TGCGCCAGCAGTTGGACAGCTACCGGGGAGCTGTTTTTT
TRBD1,TRBV9,16,TRBJ2-3,.,CASSARLVGGADTQYF,TGTGCCAGCAGCGCGAGACTTGTAGGGGGCGCAGATACGCAGTATTTT
TRBD1,TRBV7-9,15,TRBJ2-5,.,CASSTWTGGAETQYF,TGTGCCAGCAGCACTTGGACAGGGGGCGCGGAGACCCAGTACTTC
TRBD1,TRBV9,15,TRBJ1-1,once,CASRPPGQENTEAFF,TGTGCCAGCAGGCCCCCTGGACAGGAGAACACTGAAGCTTTCTTT
.,TRBV6-5,16,TRBJ1-6,.,CASSYSSTGKGSPLHF,TGTGCCAGCAGTTACTCGAGTACAGGGAAAGGTTCACCCCTCCACTTT
TRBD1,TRBV19,14,TRBJ1-1,.,CASSIRGQNTEAFF,TGTGCCAGTAGTATCAGGGGGCAGAACACTGAAGCTTTCTTT
TRBD1,TRBV11-2,15,TRBJ1-4,.,CASSLGGQGGEKLFF,TGTGCCAGCAGCTTAGGGGGACAGGGTGGGGAAAAACTGTTTTTT
.,TRBV21-1,15,TRBJ2-3,.,CASGGASGRTDTQYF,TGTGCCTCGGGGGGGGCTAGCGGGAGAACAGATACGCAGTATTTT
.,TRBV18,14,TRBJ1-1,.,CASSLYRAPTEAFF,TGTGCCAGCTCACTTTACAGGGCCCCCACTGAAGCTTTCTTT
.,TRBV21-1,15,TRBJ1-1,.,CASSKVKSENTEAFF,TGTGCCAGCAGCAAAGTGAAGAGCGAGAACACTGAAGCTTTCTTT
TRBD1,TRBV12-5,15,TRBJ2-7,once,CASGGGWTGRYEQYF,TGTGCTAGTGGTGGAGGATGGACAGGGAGGTACGAGCAGTACTTC
.,TRBV27,13,TRBJ2-7,.,CASSLSRTLEQYF,TGTGCCAGCAGTTTATCGAGGACACTGGAGCAGTACTTC
.,TRBV6-5,15,TRBJ2-2,.,CASSRREANTGELFF,TGTGCCAGCAGCCGGCGAGAGGCGAACACCGGGGAGCTGTTTTTT
TRBD1,TRBV4-2,15,TRBJ2-7,.,CASSQAKGQNYEQYF,TGTGCCAGCAGCCAAGCCAAGGGACAGAACTACGAGCAGTACTTC
TRBD2,TRBV11-3,14,TRBJ2-7,.,CASSLDGTSGRCYF,TGTGCCAGCAGCTTAGACGGGACTAGCGGGAGGTGTTACTTC
TRBD2,TRBV2,14,TRBJ2-7,.,CASSLLAGTYEQYF,TGTGCCAGCAGCCTACTAGCGGGGACCTACGAGCAGTACTTC
TRBD1,TRBV27,14,TRBJ1-1,.,CASGSPGQGTEAFF,TGTGCCAGCGGATCGCCGGGACAGGGGACTGAAGCTTTCTTT
TRBD2,TRBV11-2,17,TRBJ2-3,.,CASSLVQGGSGADTQYF,TGTGCCAGCAGCTTAGTTCAGGGCGGGAGTGGGGCAGATACGCAGTATTTT